This T cell receptor (beta chain) is drawn from a study of blood T cells in healthy people across ages. A second PCR of roughly 7 to 11 cycles used a sample-barcoded 5' primer and a J-beta primer mix. Using its own MiXCR run on the 5' RACE reads, TCRdb lists one record per CDR3 protein. The table has around 500,000 distinct CDR3 sequences, about 26% seen once. With V trimmed by 8 bases and J by 3 bases, 8 bases remained unmatched. This CDR3 region has 14 residues. The germline V gene encodes CDR1 LGHDT and CDR2 YNNKEL (reference sequence). The sample was also linked to a second study, of T cells of mothers and their children. From that study: Per child, some 3 million TCR beta CDR3 reads were obtained, against over 9 million per mother.

The chain combines TRBV3-1 with TRBJ2-3; TRBD1 matches 7 bases. The sample comprised blood. The clonotype comes from a boy aged 2 to 10 in good health. CDR3 in amino acids: CASQGGSLTDTQYF. CDR3 bases: TGTGCCAGCCAAGGGGGCAGTCTTACAGATACGCAGTATTTT.